Sequencing of this TCR beta chain was carried out in a study of blood T cell repertoires in COVID-19 (dated by TCRdb to the early 2020s). Background on the whole study: Collaborator samples came from the United States, Italy and Spain and covered acute and convalescent phases of COVID-19. HLA class I and class II types, where available, came from metadata supplied by the sample provider rather than from assay-based typing. The dataset comprised deeply sampled blood TCRbeta repertoires from subjects exposed to, actively infected with, or recovered from COVID-19. Samples came from the ongoing ImmuneRACE study (first 160 participants) plus 1,254 subjects from 6 global collaborators. The repertoires were released in a freely available public database meant as a resource for research on the immune response to SARS-CoV-2. A de-identified subject ID, COVID-19 status, age in years and sex were almost always included in the sample metadata. The material from the prospective study consisted of cDNA or gDNA derived from T cells, B-cell-depleted T cells, or PBMCs. Study-wide conclusions, independent of this receptor: The quantity of clinical and demographic metadata differed by source and by participant and was supplied without curation.

TCRbeta CDR3 regions were amplified from genomic DNA by means of the immunoSEQ Assay, a bias-controlled multiplex PCR. Concerning the study's data processing: Within the assay, amplification of reference gene primers was used to estimate how many nucleated cells each sample contained. To quantify the absolute abundance of each unique TCRbeta CDR3 rearrangement, sequence reads were collapsed and filtered. For each sample, productive Simpson clonality was calculated as the square root of Simpson's diversity index over productive rearrangements. The immuneACCESS repertoire file appears here via TCRdb, limited to in-frame rearrangements. These files lack a portion of the clones; in checked studies, under half of the deficit traces to unresolved V genes, and the cause of the others is not known. Clone size and the V and J calls come from that table; the DNA yielded D and trimming. This sample lists around 230,000 clones; roughly 77% were detected once. The ten largest account for about a tenth of the sample.

CDR1 MGHRA and CDR2 YSYEKL were looked up in the germline V gene. The cysteine opens and the phenylalanine closes a CDR3 of 14 amino acids. Only the CDR3 part of the read is kept: 42 bases, read in frame from the first base. Trimming takes 1 base from V and 2 bases from J, and the germline ends sit 8 bases apart. In the prospective study, participants were roughly 18 to 100 years old, resided in 25 or so geographic areas of the United States, and were enrolled through a virtual design. In the prospective study, participants were assigned to cohorts based on the clinical history participants reported in a screening survey and a study questionnaire. ImmuneRACE Cohort 3 recovered participants were defined by two consecutive negative NP/OP PCR tests, healthcare professional clearance, or symptom resolution. Mobile phlebotomists in the prospective study collected whole blood, serum and a nasopharyngeal or oropharyngeal swab from every participant. Over a roughly 2-month period, participants in the prospective study had the option of providing additional blood draws and questionnaires. Prospective study blood samples were shipped either frozen or at room temperature before DNA extraction.

A note on this clone: There is no known antigen for this receptor. Base qualities were left out, and no much larger clone turns up one base away.

The rearrangement combines TRBV4-1 with TRBJ1-2; the D gene cannot be resolved reliably. The source of this sequence is a man between 40 and 49 years old who had recovered from COVID-19. Sequenced sample: PBMCs or T cells enriched from blood (not recorded which). The CDR3 has the sequence CASSQGGPNYGYTF. The DNA is as follows: TGCGCCAGCAGCCAAGGAGGCCCAAACTATGGCTACACCTTC.